This T cell receptor (beta chain) was found in a study of technical replicates of blood from four donors (dated by TCRdb to the late 2010s). The sample holds a few counts of this clone. This clone's antigen is unknown. No much larger clone is present one base from it, and per-base qualities are unavailable. Library preparation employed the immunoSEQ multiplex PCR assay. This is the immuneACCESS table as TCRdb keeps it, with only in-frame sequences that have V and J called. A part of the clones is gone; compared with another copy, unresolved V genes explain less than half, and the rest is unexplained. In this sample the table shows 75,000 to 90,000 clones, roughly nine tenths of which occur a single time. More than 0.2% of the sample goes to the ten largest clones. Cut back by 6 bases and 8 bases, the V and J ends lie 8 bases apart. CDR3 length: 12 amino acids, cysteine to phenylalanine. The kept DNA is CDR3 alone, 36 bases in frame from the first base. As encoded in the germline V gene, CDR1 is SGHNT while CDR2 is YENEEA.

This clonotype originated in a human donor in good health. The rearrangement combines TRBV11-3 with TRBJ1-6, with the D gene too uncertain to name. Sequencing was carried out using T cells isolated from PBMCs. The nucleotides are TGTGCCAGCAGATCCCCTGATTCACCCCTCCACTTT. It encodes CASRSPDSPLHF.